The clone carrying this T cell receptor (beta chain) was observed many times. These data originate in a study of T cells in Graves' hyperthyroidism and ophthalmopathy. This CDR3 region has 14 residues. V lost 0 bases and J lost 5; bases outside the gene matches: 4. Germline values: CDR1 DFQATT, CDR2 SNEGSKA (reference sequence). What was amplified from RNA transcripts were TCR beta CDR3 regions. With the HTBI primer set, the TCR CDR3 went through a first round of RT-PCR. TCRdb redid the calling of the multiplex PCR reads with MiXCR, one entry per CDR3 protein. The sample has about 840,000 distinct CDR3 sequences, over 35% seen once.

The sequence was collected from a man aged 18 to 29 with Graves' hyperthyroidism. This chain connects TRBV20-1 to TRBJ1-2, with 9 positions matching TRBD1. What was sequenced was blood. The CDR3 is CSARDRDREYGYTF. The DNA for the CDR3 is TGCAGTGCTAGAGACCGGGACAGGGAGTATGGCTACACCTTC.